Listed below are T cell receptor beta chains from one sample, sequenced in a study of glioma-infiltrating T cells after dendritic cell vaccination. This table comes from immunoSEQ multiplex PCR, and its TCRdb copy is limited to in-frame clones, with some not included. The repertoire holds roughly 100,000 clones, with roughly 76% as singletons. The sample in question was blood, obtained before dendritic cell vaccination. The receptors were gathered from a human donor with glioblastoma. Each CDR3 is given with its conserved first and last residue. Fields, in order: clone size, J gene, D gene, V gene, CDR3 DNA, CDR3 protein. A D gene is named only where the DNA matches it firmly. Clone size is not always given. Where it is, it says once, few, many or a class for expanded clones.

>-|TRBJ2-3|-|TRBV5-8
TGTGCCAGCAGCTTGTGGCCGTCTGCCTCTAGCACAGATACGCAGTATTTT
CASSLWPSASSTDTQYF
>-|TRBJ2-1|TRBD2|TRBV6-5
TGTGCCAGCAGTGCCGGGACTAGCGGAATCAATGAGCAGTTCTTC
CASSAGTSGINEQFF
>-|TRBJ1-1|-|TRBV7-8
TGTGCCAGCAGCTCCCCGGGGGGCAGGAGACCCACTGAAGCTTTCTTT
CASSSPGGRRPTEAFF
>few|TRBJ2-2|TRBD2|TRBV6-4
TGTGCCAGCAGCCCCCTGACTAGCGGAGGCGGGGAGCTGTTTTTT
CASSPLTSGGGELFF
>few|TRBJ2-5|TRBD1|TRBV6-6
TGTGCCAGCAGTTACTCGAGTGACAGGGGAGAGACCCAGTACTTC
CASSYSSDRGETQYF
>-|TRBJ1-5|-|TRBV4-3
TGCGCCAGCAGCCAAGACGTAGGGGCAGATCAGCCCCAGCATTTT
CASSQDVGADQPQHF
>-|TRBJ2-1|TRBD1|TRBV28
TGTGCCAGCAGCAAAGGACAGGGGCTAGCGCATGAGCAGTTCTTC
CASSKGQGLAHEQFF
>-|TRBJ2-1|-|TRBV28
TGTGCCAGCACCCGACCGGGTACCTACAATGAGCAGTTCTTC
CASTRPGTYNEQFF
>-|TRBJ2-3|TRBD2|TRBV7-9
TGTGCCAGCAGCCGAGCGGGGGGGCTTACAGATACGCAGTATTTT
CASSRAGGLTDTQYF
>-|TRBJ1-4|-|TRBV7-2
TGTGCCAGCAGCTTACAGGGCAGCCCAACTAATGAAAAACTGTTTTTT
CASSLQGSPTNEKLFF
>-|TRBJ2-3|TRBD2|TRBV6-5
TGTGCCAGCAGTTCCCCTCGGCGGGGGGGCACAGATACGCAGTATTTT
CASSSPRRGGTDTQYF
>-|TRBJ1-3|-|TRBV6-5
TGTGCCAGCGTCGGGGGGAACTCTGGAAACACCATATATTTT
CASVGGNSGNTIYF
>-|TRBJ1-2|TRBD1|TRBV19
TGTGCCAGTAGTACGGACAGGGGCTATGGCTACACCTTC
CASSTDRGYGYTF
>-|TRBJ2-3|-|TRBV15
TGTGCCACCAGCAATCAAGGGAGACATACGCAGTATTTT
CATSNQGRHTQYF
>-|TRBJ1-2|TRBD1|TRBV27
TGTGCCAGCAGATCTATCGGGACAGTCTATGGCTACACCTTC
CASRSIGTVYGYTF
>-|TRBJ2-2|TRBD2|TRBV5-1
TGCGCCAGCAGCTTGTTGATAGCGGGGAACACCGGGGAGCTGTTTTTT
CASSLLIAGNTGELFF
>few|TRBJ2-2|TRBD1|TRBV18
TGTGCCAGCTCACCACGGACAGGGGGCGCCCTTCCAAACACCGGGGAGCTGTTTTTT
CASSPRTGGALPNTGELFF
>-|TRBJ2-5|-|TRBV5-4
TGTGCCAGCAGCCCGGACTACCAAGAGACCCAGTACTTC
CASSPDYQETQYF
>once|TRBJ1-1|TRBD1|TRBV7-3
TGTGCCAGCAGCTGGGGACAGGGGACTGAAGCTTTCTTT
CASSWGQGTEAFF
>-|TRBJ2-3|TRBD1|TRBV5-1
TGCGCCAGCAGTCGTAATCCGACAGGGACCCCTACGGGTACGCAGTATTTT
CASSRNPTGTPTGTQYF
>-|TRBJ1-2|-|TRBV6-1
TGTGCCAGCAGCGAACTGACACAATACTATGGCTACACCTTC
CASSELTQYYGYTF
>-|TRBJ2-1|-|TRBV5-6
TGTGCCAGCAGCTACAGGGAAAATGAGCAGTTCTTC
CASSYRENEQFF
>-|TRBJ2-3|TRBD2|TRBV5-1
TGCGCCAGCAGCGGGAGACTAGCGGGGGGCAGCACAGATACGCAGTATTTT
CASSGRLAGGSTDTQYF
>-|TRBJ1-5|TRBD1|TRBV7-2
TGTGCCAGCAGCGTTTGGGGCTTGGGACAGGGAGACAATCAGCCCCAGCATTTT
CASSVWGLGQGDNQPQHF